This is a list of T cell receptor beta chains from one sample in a study of T cell changes during pregnancy in multiple sclerosis. The table came from immunoSEQ multiplex PCR; TCRdb's copy has only in-frame clones and leaves some out. The sample contains 25,000 to 40,000 clones, 89% of which appear only once. The sequencing used CD8+ T cells from peripheral blood mononuclear cells, collected in the second trimester of pregnancy. These receptors were obtained from a female donor with multiple sclerosis, enrolled in a pregnancy study. The CDR3 runs from the conserved cysteine through the conserved F or W. D genes are given only for firm matches. A row's size may be missing; if present it is once, few, many or a size class.

v_gene,abundance,j_gene,d_gene,CDR3aa,CDR3nt
TRBV28,NA,TRBJ2-1,NA,CASRSGEQFF,TGTGCCAGCAGGAGCGGGGAGCAGTTCTTC
TRBV14,NA,TRBJ2-1,NA,CASSRTGSPYNEQFF,TGTGCCAGCAGCCGCACCGGGTCCCCCTACAATGAGCAGTTCTTC
TRBV7-6,NA,TRBJ2-7,NA,CASSLEEQVSYEQYF,TGTGCCAGCAGCTTAGAGGAACAGGTCTCCTACGAGCAGTACTTC
TRBV4-3,NA,TRBJ2-7,TRBD1,CASSQDWGTGSYEQYF,TGCGCCAGCAGCCAAGATTGGGGGACAGGGTCGTACGAGCAGTACTTC
TRBV11-3,once,TRBJ2-3,NA,CASSPERADTQYF,TGTGCCAGCAGCCCTGAACGGGCAGATACGCAGTATTTT
TRBV28,NA,TRBJ2-3,TRBD1,CASSPRDSGTDTQYF,TGTGCCAGCAGTCCCCGGGACAGCGGCACAGATACGCAGTATTTT
TRBV28,NA,TRBJ2-2,TRBD2,CASSFSGSGFTGELFF,TGTGCCAGCAGTTTTAGCGGGAGTGGTTTCACCGGGGAGCTGTTTTTT
TRBV7-9,NA,TRBJ2-2,TRBD2,CASSLLRETGRGELFF,TGTGCCAGCAGCTTATTGCGGGAGACTGGACGCGGGGAGCTGTTTTTT
TRBV10-2,NA,TRBJ2-7,NA,CASRGDFYEQYF,TGCGCCAGCAGAGGGGACTTCTACGAGCAGTACTTC
TRBV7-9,NA,TRBJ2-5,NA,CASSIFGVRFQETQYF,TGTGCCAGCAGTATTTTCGGGGTCCGATTCCAAGAGACCCAGTACTTC
TRBV7-9,NA,TRBJ2-7,NA,CASSLSWQENEQYF,TGTGCCAGCAGCTTATCTTGGCAAGAAAACGAGCAGTACTTC
TRBV4-2,NA,TRBJ2-7,NA,CASSQDRGTPTYEQYF,TGTGCCAGCAGCCAAGATAGGGGGACGCCTACCTACGAGCAGTACTTC
TRBV19,NA,TRBJ1-1,NA,CASGRGTEAFF,TGTGCCAGCGGTAGGGGCACTGAAGCTTTCTTT
TRBV27,NA,TRBJ2-4,NA,CASSPMRAGLKNIQYF,TGTGCCAGCAGTCCCATGCGAGCGGGTCTAAAAAACATTCAGTACTTC
TRBV27,NA,TRBJ2-7,TRBD1,CASSFKGGFYEQYF,TGTGCCAGCAGTTTCAAAGGGGGCTTTTACGAGCAGTACTTC
TRBV7-9,NA,TRBJ2-7,TRBD2,CASIPPTGGTRTFYEQYF,TGTGCCAGCATCCCCCCCACCGGCGGGACTAGAACTTTCTACGAGCAGTACTTC
TRBV7-2,NA,TRBJ2-5,TRBD1,CASAIYGTGETQYF,TGTGCCAGCGCTATTTACGGGACAGGGGAGACCCAGTACTTC
TRBV7-2,NA,TRBJ2-3,TRBD1,CASSLEATGIYTDTQYF,TGTGCCAGCAGCTTAGAAGCGACAGGGATATACACAGATACGCAGTATTTT
TRBV7-6,NA,TRBJ2-1,TRBD2,CASSLELAAYNEQFF,TGTGCCAGCAGCTTAGAACTAGCGGCCTACAATGAGCAGTTCTTC
TRBV4-3,NA,TRBJ2-7,NA,CASSQVSRGTGDYEQYF,TGCGCCAGCAGCCAAGTCTCCCGCGGGACGGGAGATTACGAGCAGTACTTC
TRBV27,once,TRBJ2-7,TRBD2,CASRRLAATYEQYF,TGTGCCAGCAGGAGACTAGCGGCCACCTACGAGCAGTACTTC
TRBV5-6,NA,TRBJ2-7,NA,CASSSRGRRYEQYF,TGTGCCAGCAGCTCCAGGGGCAGGCGCTACGAGCAGTACTTC
TRBV4-2,once,TRBJ2-1,TRBD2,CASSQDWEGLPNEQFF,TGTGCCAGCAGCCAAGATTGGGAGGGGCTACCCAATGAGCAGTTCTTC
TRBV7-9,once,TRBJ2-7,TRBD1,CASRKLDRGNEQYF,TGTGCCAGCCGGAAGCTGGACAGGGGTAACGAGCAGTACTTC
TRBV7-2,NA,TRBJ2-3,TRBD1,CASSKGQGAWTDTQYF,TGTGCCAGCAGCAAGGGACAGGGGGCTTGGACAGATACGCAGTATTTT
TRBV6-5,NA,TRBJ2-5,NA,CASSRRTGGKETQYF,TGTGCCAGCAGCCGACGGACAGGCGGGAAAGAGACCCAGTACTTC
TRBV29-1,NA,TRBJ2-7,TRBD2,CSVESGRGYEQYF,TGCAGCGTTGAATCCGGGAGGGGCTACGAGCAGTACTTC
TRBV13,NA,TRBJ2-1,TRBD2,CASSLPPGTSGYNEQFF,TGTGCCAGCAGCTTACCCCCCGGGACTAGCGGTTACAATGAGCAGTTCTTC